This T cell receptor beta chain was retrieved from a study of cytomegalovirus exposure and HLA in healthy donors. The PCR contained 60 Vbeta and 13 Jbeta primers. Sequencing used immunoSEQ multiplex PCR; TCRdb keeps in-frame clones, though not all of them. The sample yields 100,000 to 150,000 clones, 75% to 85% seen once. The CDR3 has 17 residues. Trimming cost V 1 base and J 0 bases; bases outside gene matches: 2. Germline V gene lookup returns CDR1 MGHDK and CDR2 SYGVNS. This chain links TRBV25-1 with TRBJ2-1; 11 nucleotides line up with TRBD2. The clonotype comes from a man in his forties or fifties in good health and CMV-seronegative. The sequenced sample was PBMCs. Written as DNA, the CDR3 is TGTGCCAGCAGTGAATTAGCGGGGGGGAGCTCCTACAATGAGCAGTTCTTC. This gives the protein CASSELAGGSSYNEQFF.